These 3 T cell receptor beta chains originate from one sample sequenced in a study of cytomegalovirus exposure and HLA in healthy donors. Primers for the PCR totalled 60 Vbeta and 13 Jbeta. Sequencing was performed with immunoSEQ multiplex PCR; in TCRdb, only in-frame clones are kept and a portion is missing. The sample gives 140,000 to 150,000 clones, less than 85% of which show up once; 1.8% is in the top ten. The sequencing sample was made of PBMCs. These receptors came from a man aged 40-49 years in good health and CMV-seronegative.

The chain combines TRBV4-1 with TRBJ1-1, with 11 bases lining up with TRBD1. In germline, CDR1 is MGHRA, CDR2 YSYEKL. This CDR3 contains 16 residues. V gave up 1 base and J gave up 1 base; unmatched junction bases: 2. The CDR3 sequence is CASSQGTGGGNTEAFF. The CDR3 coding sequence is TGCGCCAGCAGCCAAGGGACAGGGGGCGGGAACACTGAAGCTTTCTTT.

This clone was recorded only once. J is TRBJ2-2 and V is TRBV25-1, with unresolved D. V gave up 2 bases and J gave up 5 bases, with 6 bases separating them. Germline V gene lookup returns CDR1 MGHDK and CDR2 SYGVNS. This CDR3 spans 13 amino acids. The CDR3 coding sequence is TGTGCCAGCAGTGAAACGGGTACCGGGGAGCTGTTTTTT. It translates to CASSETGTGELFF.

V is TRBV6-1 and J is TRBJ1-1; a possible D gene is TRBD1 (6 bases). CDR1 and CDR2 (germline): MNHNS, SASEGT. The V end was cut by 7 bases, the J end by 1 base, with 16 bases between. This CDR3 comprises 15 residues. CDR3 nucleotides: TGTGCCAGCACCCTTGGCCCCAGGGGGAACACTGAAGCTTTCTTT. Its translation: CASTLGPRGNTEAFF.